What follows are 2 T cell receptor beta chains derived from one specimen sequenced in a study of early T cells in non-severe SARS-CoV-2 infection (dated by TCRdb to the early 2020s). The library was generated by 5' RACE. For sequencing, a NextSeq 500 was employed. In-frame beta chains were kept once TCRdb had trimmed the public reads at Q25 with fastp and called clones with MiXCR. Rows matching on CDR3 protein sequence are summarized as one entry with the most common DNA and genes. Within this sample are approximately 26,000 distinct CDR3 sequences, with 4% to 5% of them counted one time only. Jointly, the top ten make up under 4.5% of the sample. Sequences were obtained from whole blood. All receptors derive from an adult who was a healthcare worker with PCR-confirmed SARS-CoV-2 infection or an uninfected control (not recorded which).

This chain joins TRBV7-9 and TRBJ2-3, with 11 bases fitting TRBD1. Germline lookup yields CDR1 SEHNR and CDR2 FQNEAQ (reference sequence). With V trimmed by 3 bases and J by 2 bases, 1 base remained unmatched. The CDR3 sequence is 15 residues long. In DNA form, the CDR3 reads TGTGCCAGCAGCTTGGGACAGGGGGACACAGATACGCAGTATTTT. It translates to CASSLGQGDTDTQYF.

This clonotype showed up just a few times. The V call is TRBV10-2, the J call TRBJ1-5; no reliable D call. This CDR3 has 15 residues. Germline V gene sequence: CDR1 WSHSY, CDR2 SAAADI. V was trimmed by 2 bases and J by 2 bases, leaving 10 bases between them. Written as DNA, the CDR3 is TGCGCCAGCAGTGAGATAGGGATTGGCAATCAGCCCCAGCATTTT. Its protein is CASSEIGIGNQPQHF.